Listed below are T cell receptor beta chains from one sample, sequenced in a study of blood T cell repertoires in COVID-19. Assay used: immunoSEQ multiplex PCR; TCRdb lists only in-frame clones, some missing. Of some 250,000 clones in the sample, around 80% are singletons; the top ten hold around 8.9%. The sample comprised peripheral blood. The receptors come from a man aged 35-49 years with active or convalescent COVID-19. CDR3s include the opening cysteine and the closing phenylalanine or tryptophan. The order of the fields is clone size, D gene, J gene, V gene, CDR3 protein, CDR3 DNA. A D gene is named only where the DNA matches it firmly. Some rows have no size entry. The others give once, few or many, or a class for an expanded clone.

clone size: .; D gene: .; J gene: TRBJ2-3; V gene: TRBV30; CDR3 protein: CAWSPLDTQYF; CDR3 DNA: TGTGCCTGGAGCCCATTGGATACGCAGTATTTT
clone size: few; D gene: TRBD1; J gene: TRBJ1-1; V gene: TRBV18; CDR3 protein: CASSRDGQGEAFF; CDR3 DNA: TGTGCCAGCTCCCGAGACGGACAGGGCGAAGCTTTCTTT
clone size: .; D gene: .; J gene: TRBJ1-4; V gene: TRBV12-3/TRBV12-4; CDR3 protein: CASSLSTNEKLFF; CDR3 DNA: TGTGCCAGCAGTTTGTCTACTAATGAAAAACTGTTTTTT
clone size: once; D gene: .; J gene: TRBJ2-7; V gene: TRBV5-1; CDR3 protein: CASSPAGMSREQYF; CDR3 DNA: TGCGCCAGCAGCCCCGCGGGGATGTCGAGGGAGCAGTACTTC
clone size: few; D gene: .; J gene: TRBJ1-5; V gene: TRBV28; CDR3 protein: CASSPGTSSNQPQHF; CDR3 DNA: TGTGCCAGCAGTCCCGGGACAAGTTCGAATCAGCCCCAGCATTTT
clone size: .; D gene: .; J gene: TRBJ1-2; V gene: TRBV30; CDR3 protein: CAYQRSMVAGYTF; CDR3 DNA: TGTGCCTACCAGAGGAGTATGGTCGCTGGCTACACCTTC
clone size: .; D gene: .; J gene: TRBJ2-3; V gene: TRBV2; CDR3 protein: CASSEEPKSTDTQYF; CDR3 DNA: TGTGCCAGCAGTGAAGAACCTAAAAGCACAGATACGCAGTATTTT
clone size: .; D gene: TRBD1; J gene: TRBJ1-2; V gene: TRBV3-1/TRBV3-2; CDR3 protein: CASSPRDREVGYTF; CDR3 DNA: TGTGCCAGCAGCCCTCGGGACAGGGAGGTGGGCTACACCTTC
clone size: .; D gene: .; J gene: TRBJ2-1; V gene: TRBV30; CDR3 protein: CAWSVWEQINEQFF; CDR3 DNA: TGTGCCTGGAGTGTTTGGGAGCAAATTAATGAGCAGTTCTTC
clone size: once; D gene: TRBD1; J gene: TRBJ1-2; V gene: TRBV20-1; CDR3 protein: CSAPTGLGYTF; CDR3 DNA: TGCAGTGCGCCGACAGGGCTCGGCTACACCTTC
clone size: .; D gene: .; J gene: TRBJ2-3; V gene: TRBV24-1; CDR3 protein: CATSDHQTGRFTDTQYF; CDR3 DNA: TGTGCCACCAGTGACCACCAGACAGGGAGGTTCACAGATACGCAGTATTTT
clone size: .; D gene: TRBD2; J gene: TRBJ2-3; V gene: TRBV7-9; CDR3 protein: CASNRGAGITDTQYF; CDR3 DNA: TGTGCCAGCAACCGGGGAGCGGGAATAACAGATACGCAGTATTTT
clone size: .; D gene: .; J gene: TRBJ1-4; V gene: TRBV7-2; CDR3 protein: CASSLVGGARSNEKLFF; CDR3 DNA: TGTGCCAGCAGCTTAGTGGGCGGGGCGAGGTCTAATGAAAAACTGTTTTTT
clone size: .; D gene: .; J gene: TRBJ1-2; V gene: TRBV12-5; CDR3 protein: CASGRGGFTDYGYTF; CDR3 DNA: TGTGCTAGTGGGCGCGGGGGGTTTACGGACTATGGCTACACCTTC
clone size: .; D gene: .; J gene: TRBJ2-2; V gene: TRBV30; CDR3 protein: CAWEGYAGELFF; CDR3 DNA: TGTGCCTGGGAGGGGTACGCCGGGGAGCTGTTTTTT
clone size: .; D gene: TRBD2; J gene: TRBJ2-1; V gene: TRBV9; CDR3 protein: CASSPGGPPSLF; CDR3 DNA: TGTGCCAGCAGCCCGGGGGGTCCACCGTCGCTCTTC
clone size: .; D gene: .; J gene: TRBJ1-2; V gene: TRBV7-2; CDR3 protein: CASSLAAANYGYTF; CDR3 DNA: TGTGCCAGCAGCTTAGCGGCAGCTAACTATGGCTACACCTTC
clone size: .; D gene: .; J gene: TRBJ1-1; V gene: TRBV28; CDR3 protein: CASIHWGRGKNTEAFF; CDR3 DNA: TGTGCCAGCATCCATTGGGGGCGGGGGAAGAACACTGAAGCTTTCTTT
clone size: .; D gene: TRBD2; J gene: TRBJ2-1; V gene: TRBV6-2/TRBV6-3; CDR3 protein: CASSGLAEGNEQFF; CDR3 DNA: TGTGCCAGCAGTGGTCTAGCGGAGGGCAATGAGCAGTTCTTC
clone size: .; D gene: .; J gene: TRBJ1-5; V gene: TRBV19; CDR3 protein: CASSIEQYNQPQHF; CDR3 DNA: TGTGCCAGTAGTATAGAACAGTACAATCAGCCCCAGCATTTT
clone size: few; D gene: .; J gene: TRBJ1-4; V gene: TRBV7-2; CDR3 protein: CASSLVGREKLFF; CDR3 DNA: TGTGCCAGCAGCTTAGTCGGGAGGGAAAAACTGTTTTTT
clone size: .; D gene: .; J gene: TRBJ1-1; V gene: TRBV2; CDR3 protein: CASSDFTPGTEAFF; CDR3 DNA: TGTGCCAGCAGTGACTTCACTCCGGGGACTGAAGCTTTCTTT
clone size: .; D gene: .; J gene: TRBJ1-5; V gene: TRBV2; CDR3 protein: CASSEMGGNQPQHF; CDR3 DNA: TGTGCCAGCAGTGAAATGGGGGGGAATCAGCCCCAGCATTTT
clone size: .; D gene: .; J gene: TRBJ1-5; V gene: TRBV12-5; CDR3 protein: CASVLGGGRGSNQPQHF; CDR3 DNA: TGTGCTAGTGTCTTGGGGGGAGGTCGAGGGAGCAATCAGCCCCAGCATTTT
clone size: .; D gene: TRBD1; J gene: TRBJ2-7; V gene: TRBV6-2/TRBV6-3; CDR3 protein: CASSLRSSTGGYEQYF; CDR3 DNA: TGTGCCAGCAGCCTGAGGTCATCGACAGGGGGCTACGAGCAGTACTTC
clone size: .; D gene: .; J gene: TRBJ1-5; V gene: TRBV3-1/TRBV3-2; CDR3 protein: CASSLPSGANQPQHF; CDR3 DNA: TGTGCCAGCAGCCTCCCGTCAGGGGCAAATCAGCCCCAGCATTTT
clone size: .; D gene: TRBD1; J gene: TRBJ2-2; V gene: TRBV24-1; CDR3 protein: CATNRGTGELFF; CDR3 DNA: TGTGCCACCAACAGGGGCACCGGGGAGCTGTTTTTT
clone size: .; D gene: .; J gene: TRBJ1-2; V gene: TRBV6-5; CDR3 protein: CASTVSGVISYGYTF; CDR3 DNA: TGTGCCAGCACCGTGTCAGGGGTAATAAGCTATGGCTACACCTTC
clone size: once; D gene: TRBD1; J gene: TRBJ1-1; V gene: TRBV7-8; CDR3 protein: CASSLTGTGERNTEAFF; CDR3 DNA: TGTGCCAGCAGCCTAACGGGGACAGGTGAGCGGAACACTGAAGCTTTCTTT
clone size: .; D gene: TRBD1; J gene: TRBJ2-6; V gene: TRBV3-1/TRBV3-2; CDR3 protein: CASSPRGQGANVLTF; CDR3 DNA: TGTGCCAGCAGCCCAAGGGGGCAAGGGGCCAACGTCCTGACTTTC
clone size: .; D gene: .; J gene: TRBJ1-2; V gene: TRBV4-1; CDR3 protein: CASSQVGQNYGYTF; CDR3 DNA: TGCGCCAGCAGCCAAGTGGGGCAGAACTATGGCTACACCTTC
clone size: once; D gene: TRBD1; J gene: TRBJ1-2; V gene: TRBV28; CDR3 protein: CAGAGTGFGYTF; CDR3 DNA: TGTGCCGGTGCTGGGACAGGGTTCGGCTACACCTTC
clone size: .; D gene: TRBD2; J gene: TRBJ2-1; V gene: TRBV4-2; CDR3 protein: CASSQEGTSGSDEQFF; CDR3 DNA: TGTGCCAGCAGCCAAGAGGGGACTAGCGGGAGTGATGAGCAGTTCTTC
clone size: .; D gene: TRBD1; J gene: TRBJ2-3; V gene: TRBV15; CDR3 protein: CATSSTQGDSDTQYF; CDR3 DNA: TGTGCCACCAGCAGCACACAGGGGGATTCAGATACGCAGTATTTT
clone size: .; D gene: .; J gene: TRBJ1-3; V gene: TRBV4-2; CDR3 protein: CASSQAIGLGDTIYF; CDR3 DNA: TGTGCCAGCAGCCAAGCCATCGGCTTGGGAGACACCATATATTTT
clone size: .; D gene: .; J gene: TRBJ1-2; V gene: TRBV30; CDR3 protein: CAWSPKPGQSNYGYTF; CDR3 DNA: TGTGCCTGGAGTCCCAAACCAGGACAGTCTAACTATGGCTACACCTTC
clone size: .; D gene: .; J gene: TRBJ1-3; V gene: TRBV5-1; CDR3 protein: CASSPTGTPGDTIYF; CDR3 DNA: TGCGCCAGCAGCCCCACCGGGACGCCGGGGGACACCATATATTTT
clone size: .; D gene: TRBD1; J gene: TRBJ1-2; V gene: TRBV6-5; CDR3 protein: CASTGTAMGYTF; CDR3 DNA: TGTGCCAGCACCGGGACAGCTATGGGCTACACCTTC
clone size: .; D gene: .; J gene: TRBJ1-2; V gene: TRBV19; CDR3 protein: CASSSGRTAGGYTF; CDR3 DNA: TGTGCCAGTAGTTCCGGACGCACCGCGGGCGGCTACACCTTC
clone size: .; D gene: TRBD1; J gene: TRBJ2-1; V gene: TRBV7-8; CDR3 protein: CASSLPGQASHEQFF; CDR3 DNA: TGTGCCAGCAGCTTACCGGGACAGGCATCCCATGAGCAGTTCTTC
clone size: .; D gene: .; J gene: TRBJ2-5; V gene: TRBV20-1; CDR3 protein: CSASTGVWGETQYF; CDR3 DNA: TGCAGTGCTAGTACAGGCGTATGGGGAGAGACCCAGTACTTC
clone size: once; D gene: .; J gene: TRBJ2-7; V gene: TRBV12-2; CDR3 protein: CASRLGIGTGLPYEQYF; CDR3 DNA: TGTGCAAGTCGCCTGGGTATTGGGACAGGGCTACCCTACGAGCAGTACTTC
clone size: few; D gene: TRBD1; J gene: TRBJ2-2; V gene: TRBV3-1/TRBV3-2; CDR3 protein: CASLNSGGYTGELFF; CDR3 DNA: TGTGCCAGCCTTAACTCAGGGGGCTACACCGGGGAGCTGTTTTTT
clone size: .; D gene: TRBD1; J gene: TRBJ1-5; V gene: TRBV2; CDR3 protein: CASSVRGQGNQPQHF; CDR3 DNA: TGTGCCAGCAGTGTCAGGGGACAGGGGAATCAGCCCCAGCATTTT
clone size: .; D gene: .; J gene: TRBJ2-5; V gene: TRBV5-1; CDR3 protein: CASSRAGQVLAKNQETQYF; CDR3 DNA: TGCGCCAGCAGTAGAGCGGGACAGGTACTGGCGAAGAATCAAGAGACCCAGTACTTC
clone size: .; D gene: TRBD1; J gene: TRBJ1-2; V gene: TRBV5-4; CDR3 protein: CASSLQRTGHGYTF; CDR3 DNA: TGTGCCAGCAGCTTGCAAAGGACAGGGCATGGCTACACCTTC
clone size: .; D gene: .; J gene: TRBJ1-5; V gene: TRBV5-6; CDR3 protein: CASSLAGVVYQPQHF; CDR3 DNA: TGTGCCAGCAGCTTGGCGGGGGTCGTTTATCAGCCCCAGCATTTT